Shown below are 2 T cell receptor beta chains from a single sample sequenced in a study of CD8 T cells in ankylosing spondylitis. Each CDR3 protein is one row after TCRdb ran MiXCR on the 5' RACE reads. The sample shows about 220,000 distinct CDR3 sequences, about a quarter of them seen only once. Material: blood, either unsorted or a sorted T cell fraction (not recorded which). The receptors shown here come from a male donor with ankylosing spondylitis or in good health (not recorded which).

J is TRBJ1-1 and V is TRBV7-9, with D unclear. CDR3 length: 14 residues. Germline V lookup: CDR1 SEHNR, CDR2 FQNEAQ (reference sequence). V was pared by 2 bases and J by 2 bases, with 9 bases between. CDR3 sequence: CASSLRQKNTEAFF. The CDR3 DNA is TGTGCCAGCAGCTTACGTCAGAAAAACACTGAAGCTTTCTTT.

This clonotype showed up many times. The V call is TRBV6-1, the J call TRBJ2-5, with 10 bases aligning to TRBD1. This CDR3 contains 15 residues. The germline CDR1 and CDR2 sequences are MNHNS and SASEGT. V lost 5 bases to trimming and J lost 4 bases; unmatched junction nucleotides: 7. Here the CDR3 reads CASSTPGQGRETQYF. The DNA for the CDR3 is TGTGCCAGCAGTACCCCGGGACAGGGGAGAGAGACCCAGTACTTC.